This T cell receptor (beta chain) was profiled in a study of T and B cells in COVID-19 patients. TRB was amplified from approximately 250-480 ng of blood genomic DNA. Multiplex PCR with BIOMED2 TRB-A/B primer pools amplified TRB rearrangements. From the multiplex PCR reads, TCRdb called clonotypes with MiXCR, one entry per CDR3 protein. The sample includes 20,000 to 25,000 distinct CDR3 sequences, over 25% of them seen just once. This TCR was sampled from a human donor who had recovered from COVID-19. The sample comprised blood.

The CDR3 reads CAILNTGELFF. Here the CDR3 DNA reads TGTGCCATCTTGAACACCGGGGAGCTGTTTTTT. The chain is built from TRBV10-3 and TRBJ2-2, with no clear D. The CDR3 consists of 11 residues. Trimming removed 8 bases from V and 1 base from J, with 2 bases in between. The germline CDR1 and CDR2 sequences are ENHRY and SYGVKD.